This T cell receptor (beta chain) was identified during a study of blood T cells in healthy people across ages. The V end was cut by 4 bases, the J end by 2 bases, with 12 bases between. The CDR3 has 14 residues. The germline V gene encodes CDR1 SGHRS and CDR2 YFSETQ. This clonotype came up many times. Then a second PCR, running roughly 7 to 11 cycles, was carried out with a sample-barcoded 5' primer and a J-beta primer mix. TCRdb processed the 5' RACE reads anew with MiXCR; each CDR3 protein has one entry. The sample includes some 900,000 distinct CDR3 sequences, 29% seen only once; the top ten take roughly 17%.

V gene TRBV5-1 combines with J gene TRBJ1-1; D is unclear. Sample: blood. The sequence derives from a woman older than 75 in good health. The CDR3: CASSPGAENTEAFF. The CDR3 nucleotides read TGCGCCAGCAGCCCGGGCGCGGAAAACACTGAAGCTTTCTTT.